These 12 T cell receptor beta chains were sequenced from one sample in a study of blood T cell repertoires in COVID-19. The repertoire was sequenced with immunoSEQ multiplex PCR; TCRdb's copy has only in-frame clones and lacks some. This table has approximately 250,000 clones, approximately 87% appearing once. The sample consisted of peripheral blood. These receptors all stem from a human donor in a cohort sampled during active COVID-19.

J is TRBJ2-5 and V is TRBV24-1; 13 bases fit TRBD2. The CDR3 spans 16 residues. Germline CDR1 KGHDR, CDR2 SFDVKD. Trimming removed 4 bases from V and 0 bases from J; junction bases left unmatched: 1. In DNA, the CDR3 is TGTGCCACCAGTGAGGGACTAGCGGGGAACCAAGAGACCCAGTACTTC. Translated, it gives CATSEGLAGNQETQYF.

Turning to this clone: Other DNA variants within this sample encode the same CDR3. CDR3 nucleotide sequence: TGTGCCAGCTCACAGGGACAGGGGAATCAGCCCCAGCATTTT. Translated, it gives CASSQGQGNQPQHF. The rearrangement uses TRBV18 and TRBJ1-5; 10 bases map to TRBD1. The CDR3 totals 14 residues. The junction had 1 base not matched to a gene; V was cut back by 4 bases and J by 4 bases. Germline CDR1 is KGHSH and CDR2 is LQKENI.

The genes are TRBV28 and TRBJ1-5; 7 nucleotides agree with TRBD1. From germline, CDR1 is MDHEN and CDR2 SYDVKM. Unmatched junction bases numbered 5, after V lost 6 bases and J lost 3 bases. CDR3 size: 14 residues. The CDR3 DNA follows: TGTGCCAGCAGAAGGCAGGGGGACAATCAGCCCCAGCATTTT. It translates to CASRRQGDNQPQHF. Filled out from reference TRBV28 and TRBJ1-5, the complete variable domain reads DVKVTQSSRYLVKRTGEKVFLECVQDMDHENMFWYRQDPGLGLRLIYFSYDVKMKEKGDIPEGYSVSREKKERFSLILESASTNQTSMYLCASRRQGDNQPQHFGDGTRLSIL.

V is TRBV2 and J is TRBJ2-2; D possibly corresponds to TRBD1 (5 bases). CDR1 SNHLY and CDR2 FYNNEI come from the germline V gene. This CDR3 comprises 15 residues. The V gene lost 1 base and the J gene lost 1 base, with 7 bases spanning the gap. The CDR3 loop is CASSEVQGNTGELFF. In DNA, the CDR3 is TGTGCCAGCAGTGAAGTTCAGGGGAACACCGGGGAGCTGTTTTTT.

This rearrangement joins TRBV28 to TRBJ2-5, with TRBD2 as a possible D gene (7 bases). Germline V lookup: CDR1 MDHEN, CDR2 SYDVKM. This CDR3 region has 15 residues. Between the trimmed V and J ends, which lost 6 bases and 5 bases, there was a span of 19 bases. CDR3: CASSPFRGARETQYF. CDR3 in DNA: TGTGCCAGCAGCCCCTTTCGGGGGGCCCGGGAGACCCAGTACTTC.

This chain links TRBV15 with TRBJ1-5; tentatively, D is TRBD1 (5 bases). The CDR3 covers 15 residues. V gave up 5 bases and J gave up 4 bases, with 15 bases separating them. CDR1 is LNHNV, CDR2 YYDKDF, per germline (reference sequence). The CDR3: CATSLGHDYNQPQHF. DNA of the CDR3: TGTGCCACCAGCTTAGGACACGATTATAATCAGCCCCAGCATTTT.

The chain carries TRBV24-1 and TRBJ2-2, with 9 bases aligning to TRBD1. V lost 2 bases and J lost 5; bases outside the gene matches: 5. The CDR3 spans 16 residues. The germline V gene has CDR1 KGHDR and CDR2 SFDVKD. The CDR3 DNA sequence: TGTGCCACCAGTGATTGGCAGGGGACAGGGACCGGGGAGCTGTTTTTT. Translated: CATSDWQGTGTGELFF.

Comments on this clone: Other DNA variants within this sample encode the same CDR3. The CDR3 bases are TGTGCCAGCAGTTCTGCAGGGGGTCAGCCCCAGCATTTT. It is translated as CASSSAGGQPQHF. This chain links TRBV27 with TRBJ1-5; 7 bases are shared with TRBD1. Germline lookup yields CDR1 MNHEY and CDR2 SMNVEV (reference sequence). V dropped 4 bases and J dropped 6; count of bases not matched to a gene: 3. This CDR3 has 13 residues.

This clone was picked up a small number of times. The chain joins TRBV6-5 to TRBJ2-7, with TRBD1 matching 11 bases. The CDR3 contains 14 residues. Germline loops: CDR1 MNHEY, CDR2 SVGAGI. V was clipped by 6 bases and J by 3 bases; unmatched bases: 4. CDR3 sequence: CASSKGQGVYEQYF. CDR3 bases: TGTGCCAGCAGCAAGGGACAGGGGGTCTACGAGCAGTACTTC.

The V call is TRBV6-5, the J call TRBJ2-5, with 10 nucleotides matching TRBD2. With 3 bases clipped from V and 6 bases from J, the junction kept 10 bases outside the gene matches. The CDR3 is 16 residues long. Germline values: CDR1 MNHEY, CDR2 SVGAGI. The CDR3 loop is CASSYQSGGAWKTQYF. CDR3 DNA sequence: TGTGCCAGCAGTTATCAAAGCGGGGGGGCTTGGAAGACCCAGTACTTC.

V is TRBV7-2 and J is TRBJ1-3; D is perhaps TRBD1 (5 bases). V lost 2 bases and J 0 bases, leaving 14 bases between the germline ends. The CDR3 loop spans 17 amino acids. Germline CDR1 is SGHTA and CDR2 is FQGNSA. The CDR3 is CASSLIGQRRSGNTIYF. CDR3 coding DNA: TGTGCCAGCAGCTTAATCGGACAACGGCGCTCTGGAAACACCATATATTTT.

This chain links TRBV3-1 (or the pseudogene TRBV3-2) with TRBJ1-3; D is possibly TRBD1 (5 bases). V gave up 4 bases and J gave up 0 bases, with 13 bases separating them. This CDR3 spans 16 amino acids. Germline V CDR1 and CDR2: LGHDT, YNNKEL (reference sequence). The CDR3 nucleotides are TGTGCCAGCAGCCCCTATACAGGCTACTCTGGAAACACCATATATTTT. Translation: CASSPYTGYSGNTIYF.